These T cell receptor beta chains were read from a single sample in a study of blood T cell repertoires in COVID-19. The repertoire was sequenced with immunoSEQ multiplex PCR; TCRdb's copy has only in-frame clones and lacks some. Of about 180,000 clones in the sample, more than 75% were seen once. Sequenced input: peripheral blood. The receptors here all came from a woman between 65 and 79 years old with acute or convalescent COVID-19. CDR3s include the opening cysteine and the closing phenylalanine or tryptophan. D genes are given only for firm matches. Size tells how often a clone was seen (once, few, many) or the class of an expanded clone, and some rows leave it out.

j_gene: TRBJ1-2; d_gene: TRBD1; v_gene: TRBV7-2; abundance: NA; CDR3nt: TGTGCCAGCAGCTTAGGAGCGGGCAGGGGGCCCTCTAACTATGGCTACACCTTC; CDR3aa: CASSLGAGRGPSNYGYTF
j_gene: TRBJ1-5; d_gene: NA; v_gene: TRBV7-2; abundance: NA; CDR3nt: TGTGCCAGCAGCTTACCAGGGGGCAATCAGCCCCAGCATTTT; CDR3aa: CASSLPGGNQPQHF
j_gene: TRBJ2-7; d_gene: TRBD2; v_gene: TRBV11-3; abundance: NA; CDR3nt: TGTGCCAGCAGCTTAGATACTAGCGGCGAGCAGTACTTC; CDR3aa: CASSLDTSGEQYF
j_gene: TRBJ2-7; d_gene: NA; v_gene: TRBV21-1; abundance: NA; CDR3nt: TGTGCCAGCAGCGGGCGACTAGCGGGATGGTCGGAAGGCTACGAGCAGTACTTC; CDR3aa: CASSGRLAGWSEGYEQYF
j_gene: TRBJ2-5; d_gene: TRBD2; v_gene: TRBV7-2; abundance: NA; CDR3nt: TGTGCCAGCAGTTTTAGCGGGGGGGCGCACCAAGAGACCCAGTACTTC; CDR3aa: CASSFSGGAHQETQYF
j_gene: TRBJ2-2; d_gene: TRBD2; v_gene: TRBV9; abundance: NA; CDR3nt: TGTGCCAGCAGCGTAGTTAGCGGGCTTAACACCGGGGAGCTGTTTTTT; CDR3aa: CASSVVSGLNTGELFF
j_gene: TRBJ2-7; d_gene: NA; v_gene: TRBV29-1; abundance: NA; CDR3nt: TGCAGCGTTGGGCGGAGCTACGAGCAGTACTTC; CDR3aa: CSVGRSYEQYF
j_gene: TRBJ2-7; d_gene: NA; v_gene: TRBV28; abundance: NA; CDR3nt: TGTGCCAGCGGGGGGATCACGCCATCCTACGAGCAGTACTTC; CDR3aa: CASGGITPSYEQYF
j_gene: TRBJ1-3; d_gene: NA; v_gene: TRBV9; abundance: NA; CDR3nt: TGTGCCAGCAGCGGAGCTAGAGGAGGGAGGAAGGACACCATATATTTT; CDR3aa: CASSGARGGRKDTIYF
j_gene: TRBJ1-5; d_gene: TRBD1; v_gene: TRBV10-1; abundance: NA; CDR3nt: TGCGCCAGCGCGGACAGGTTGGTTTATAGCAATCAGCCCCAGCATTTT; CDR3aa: CASADRLVYSNQPQHF
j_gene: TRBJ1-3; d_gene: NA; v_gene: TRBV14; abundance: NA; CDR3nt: TGTGCCAGCAGCCAAGCAGGATACTTCTCTGGAAACACCATATATTTT; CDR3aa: CASSQAGYFSGNTIYF
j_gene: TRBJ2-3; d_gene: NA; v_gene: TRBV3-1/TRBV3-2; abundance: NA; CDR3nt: TGTGCCAGCAGCCAAGCGGGAGAAGATACGCAGTATTTT; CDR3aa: CASSQAGEDTQYF
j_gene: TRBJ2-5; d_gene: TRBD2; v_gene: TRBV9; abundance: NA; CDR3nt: TGTGCCAGCAGCGTAAACGCGGGGGGAAAACAAGAGACCCAGTACTTC; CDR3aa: CASSVNAGGKQETQYF
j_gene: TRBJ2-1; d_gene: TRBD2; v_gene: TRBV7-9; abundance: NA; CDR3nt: TGTGCCAGCAGCCCCACTAGCGGGAGTTACAATGAGCAGTTCTTC; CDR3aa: CASSPTSGSYNEQFF
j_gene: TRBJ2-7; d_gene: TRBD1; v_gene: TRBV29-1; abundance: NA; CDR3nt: TGCAGCGTTCGCCTTGACAGGGGCTACGAGCAGTACTTC; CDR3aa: CSVRLDRGYEQYF
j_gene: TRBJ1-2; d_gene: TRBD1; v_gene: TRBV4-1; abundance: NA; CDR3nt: TGCGCCAGCAGCCAAGAGTTATTGGGACAGGGGAATAACTATGGCTACACCTTC; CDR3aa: CASSQELLGQGNNYGYTF
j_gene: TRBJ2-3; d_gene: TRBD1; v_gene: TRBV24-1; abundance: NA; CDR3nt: TGTGCCACCAGTGACTCCGGGACAGTCACAGATACGCAGTATTTT; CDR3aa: CATSDSGTVTDTQYF
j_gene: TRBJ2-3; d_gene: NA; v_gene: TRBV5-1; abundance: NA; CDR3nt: TGCGCCAGCAGCCACAGAGAGGGAGAGACAGATACGCAGTATTTT; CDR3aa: CASSHREGETDTQYF
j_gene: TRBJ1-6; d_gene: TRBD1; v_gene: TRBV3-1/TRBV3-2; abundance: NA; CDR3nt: TGTGCCAGCAGCCAGGGACAGGACGGATCACCCCTCCACTTT; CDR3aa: CASSQGQDGSPLHF
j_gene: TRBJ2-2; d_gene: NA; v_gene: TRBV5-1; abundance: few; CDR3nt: TGCGCCAGCAGCTTGTATTCTAGCGTTGTGATAGCTACCACCGGGGAGCTGTTTTTT; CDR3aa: CASSLYSSVVIATTGELFF
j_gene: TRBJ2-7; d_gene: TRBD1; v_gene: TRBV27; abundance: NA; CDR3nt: TGTGCCAGCAGTTTAGAGAAAGGGACAGGGGCTGACTACGAGCAGTACTTC; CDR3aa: CASSLEKGTGADYEQYF
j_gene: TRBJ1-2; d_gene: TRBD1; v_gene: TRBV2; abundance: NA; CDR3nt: TGTGCCAGCAGTTTTGCAGGGGGGATTAACTATGGCTACACCTTC; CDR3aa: CASSFAGGINYGYTF
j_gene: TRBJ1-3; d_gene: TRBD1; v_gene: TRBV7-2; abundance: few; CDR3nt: TGTGCCAGCACCTCCTCGGGACAGCAACCTGGAAACACCATATATTTT; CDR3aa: CASTSSGQQPGNTIYF
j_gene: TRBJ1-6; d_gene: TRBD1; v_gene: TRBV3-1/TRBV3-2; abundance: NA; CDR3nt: TGTGCCAGTCGACAGGGCTATAATTCACCCCTCCACTTT; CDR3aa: CASRQGYNSPLHF
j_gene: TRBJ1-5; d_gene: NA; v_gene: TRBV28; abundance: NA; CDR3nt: TGTGCCAGCAGCCCCGGACAGATTGCTCAGCCCCAGCATTTT; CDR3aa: CASSPGQIAQPQHF
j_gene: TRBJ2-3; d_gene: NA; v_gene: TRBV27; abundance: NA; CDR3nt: TGTGCCAGCAGTTTCGGGGTTTTGGCTACAGATACGCAGTATTTT; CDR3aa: CASSFGVLATDTQYF
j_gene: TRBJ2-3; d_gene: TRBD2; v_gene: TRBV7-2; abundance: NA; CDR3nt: TGTGCCAGCAGCTCAGGCCTCACCGGGAGGCGCACAGATACGCAGTATTTT; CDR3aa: CASSSGLTGRRTDTQYF
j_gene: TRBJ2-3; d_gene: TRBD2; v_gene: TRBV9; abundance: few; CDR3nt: TGTGCCAGCAGCCCCGGCGCGGGGGGGCTTTTGGCGGCAGATACGCAGTATTTT; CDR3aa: CASSPGAGGLLAADTQYF
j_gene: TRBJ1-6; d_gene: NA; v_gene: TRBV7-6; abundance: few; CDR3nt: TGTGCCAGCAGCCCCGGACAGTCTTATAATTCACCCCTCCACTTT; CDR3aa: CASSPGQSYNSPLHF
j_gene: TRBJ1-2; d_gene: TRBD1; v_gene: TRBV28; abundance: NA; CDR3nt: TGTGCCATCCCGGGACAGGGGGGAATAAGCGATGGCTACACCTTC; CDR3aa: CAIPGQGGISDGYTF
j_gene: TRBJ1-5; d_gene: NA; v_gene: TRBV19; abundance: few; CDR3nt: TGTGCCAGTAGCAAGGACGGGGGGGATGTGCCCCAGCATTTT; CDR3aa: CASSKDGGDVPQHF
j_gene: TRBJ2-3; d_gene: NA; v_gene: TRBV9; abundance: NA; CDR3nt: TGTGCCAGCAGCGTAGAGGGGGGAGGGTCGACAGATACGCAGTATTTT; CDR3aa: CASSVEGGGSTDTQYF
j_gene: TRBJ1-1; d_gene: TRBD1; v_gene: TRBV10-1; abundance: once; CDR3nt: TGCGCCAGCAGTGTGGACAGGAGCAACACTGAAGCTTTCTTT; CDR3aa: CASSVDRSNTEAFF
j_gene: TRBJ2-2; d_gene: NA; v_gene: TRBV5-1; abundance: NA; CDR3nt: TGCGCCAGCAGCCTACTTACAGGTGACGGTACCGGGGAGCTGTTTTTT; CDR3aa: CASSLLTGDGTGELFF
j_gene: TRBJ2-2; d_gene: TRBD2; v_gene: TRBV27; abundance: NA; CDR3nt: TGTGCCAGCAGTTCGGGAGGGTTCACCGGGGAGCTGTTTTTT; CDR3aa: CASSSGGFTGELFF
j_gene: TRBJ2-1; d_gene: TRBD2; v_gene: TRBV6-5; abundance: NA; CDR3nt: TGTGCCAGCAGACTCACGGGACTAGCGTACAATGAGCAGTTCTTC; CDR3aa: CASRLTGLAYNEQFF
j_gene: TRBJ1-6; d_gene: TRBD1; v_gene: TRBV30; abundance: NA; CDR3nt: TGTGCCTGGGGGGCCAGGGGGATAAATAATTCACCCCTCCACTTT; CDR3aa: CAWGARGINNSPLHF
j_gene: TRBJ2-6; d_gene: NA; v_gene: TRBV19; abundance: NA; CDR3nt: TGTGCCAGTAGTTACGGTTACTCTGGGGCCAACGTCCTGACTTTC; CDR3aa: CASSYGYSGANVLTF
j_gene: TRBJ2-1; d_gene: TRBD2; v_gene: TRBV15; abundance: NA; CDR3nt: TGTGCCACCAGGGTAGCGGGAGGGCCGGTTGACAATGAGCAGTTCTTC; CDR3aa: CATRVAGGPVDNEQFF
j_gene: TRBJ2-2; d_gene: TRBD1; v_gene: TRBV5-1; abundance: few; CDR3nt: TGCGCCAGCAGCCCCCTTGGGACAGGGAGTCCCGGGGAGCTGTTTTTT; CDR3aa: CASSPLGTGSPGELFF